A single sample is the source of the 27 T cell receptor beta chains below, sequenced in a study of T cells in Graves' hyperthyroidism and ophthalmopathy. TCR beta CDR3 sequences were amplified from RNA transcripts. The primer set for the first-round RT-PCR of the TCR CDR3 was HTBI. One entry per CDR3 protein, called by TCRdb with MiXCR from the multiplex PCR reads. Here the sample spans about 480,000 distinct CDR3 sequences, approximately 25% being singletons. Specimen: blood. These receptor sequences come from a woman in her twenties or thirties with Graves' ophthalmopathy.

The J gene is TRBJ1-2, the V gene TRBV18, with a possible D match to TRBD1 (5 bases). The length of the CDR3 is 14 residues. V lost 6 bases and J lost 8, with 19 bases in between. Germline CDR1 is KGHSH and CDR2 is LQKENI. CDR3 amino acids: CASSPSAGKTGYTF. The CDR3, as DNA: TGTGCCAGCTCCCCAAGTGCAGGGAAGACAGGCTACACCTTC.

This sequence joins TRBV2 and TRBJ1-1; 7 bases agree with TRBD1. This CDR3 is built from 13 residues. Per the germline V gene, CDR1 is SNHLY and CDR2 is FYNNEI. Trimming at V came to 9 bases and at J to 7 bases, leaving 11 bases not matched to a gene. The CDR3 coding sequence is TGTGCCAGTAACCGACAGGGTGGTAATGAAGCTTTCTTT. It translates to CASNRQGGNEAFF.

The CDR3 DNA reads as TGTGCCAGCAGTGCAGATACTGGAGACAGCTCCTATGGCTACACCTTC. Translation gives CASSADTGDSSYGYTF. V and J are TRBV6-1 and TRBJ1-2; weak D call: TRBD1 (5 bases). There are 16 residues in the CDR3. The V end was cut by 4 bases, the J end by 4 bases, with 19 bases between. Germline V CDR1 and CDR2: MNHNS, SASEGT.

This clonotype has ten or more counts. Its ends do not fully match the called genes, so a read error is possible. The chain carries TRBV12-3 or TRBV12-4 and TRBJ1-1, with a weak D call TRBD1 (5 bases). The CDR3 is 14 amino acids. This CDR3 is CVSSFRESNTEAFF. The CDR3 nucleotides are TGTGTCAGCAGTTTCAGGGAGTCGAACACTGAAGCTTTCTTT.

This clonotype came up many times. The V call is TRBV6-5, the J call TRBJ1-6; 8 bases match TRBD1. CDR1 and CDR2 from the germline V gene are MNHEY and SVGAGI. V was clipped by 2 bases and J by 10 bases; unmatched bases: 4. The CDR3 extends over 14 amino acids. DNA of the CDR3: TGTGCCAGCAGTTACCCCAGGGGGCAATCACCCCTCCACTTT. Translated, it gives CASSYPRGQSPLHF.

This clonotype was recorded a few times. The J gene is TRBJ2-2, the V gene TRBV7-2, with D possibly TRBD2 on 6 matching bases. Per the germline V gene, CDR1 is SGHTA and CDR2 is FQGNSA. V shed 4 bases and J shed 1 base, with 10 bases lying between them. The CDR3 has 15 residues. In DNA form, the CDR3 reads TGTGCCAGCAGCTCATTTAGCGGGAACACCGGGGAGCTGTTTTTT. This translates into CASSSFSGNTGELFF.

This clonotype was found many times. The chain links TRBV6-1 to TRBJ1-3, with D maybe TRBD1 (6 bases). The V gene's germline CDR1 is MNHNS and CDR2 SASEGT. Trimming stripped 8 bases from V and 3 bases from J, with 14 bases between. This CDR3 comprises 14 residues. The chain's CDR3 is CASGIQGSGNTIYF. The CDR3 DNA sequence: TGTGCCAGCGGAATACAGGGAAGTGGAAACACCATATATTTT.

In its sample, this clonotype was seen many times. A read error may be the cause here, since a much bigger clone is one base away. Because the CDR3 is missing its conserved closing phenylalanine or tryptophan, this is likely a read error. The rearrangement links TRBV6-5 to TRBJ1-5; the D is unclear. The CDR3 runs 15 residues. The germline V and J ends were trimmed by 2 bases and 0 bases, with 8 bases remaining between them. CDR1 and CDR2 (germline): MNHEY, SVGAGI. The CDR3 sequence: CASSYQGYSNQPQHL. In DNA, the CDR3 is TGTGCCAGCAGTTACCAAGGGTATAGCAATCAGCCCCAGCATCTT.

This clonotype was seen a few times. This chain links TRBV19 with TRBJ1-1; no firm D call. The length of the CDR3 is 14 residues. CDR1 is LNHDA, CDR2 SQIVND, per germline (reference sequence). Trimming removed 1 base from V and 0 bases from J, with 6 bases in between. For the CDR3, the DNA is TGTGCCAGTAGTATAGGCAGACTGAACACTGAAGCTTTCTTT. Translated: CASSIGRLNTEAFF.

This clonotype was detected many times. This chain uses TRBV28 with TRBJ2-7; 10 bases are a match to TRBD1. CDR1 MDHEN and CDR2 SYDVKM come from the germline V gene. V lost 1 base to trimming and J lost 6 bases; unmatched junction nucleotides: 6. The CDR3 runs to 15 residues. DNA for the CDR3: TGTGCCAGCAGTTTATCCGGGACAGGGGTTACCGAGCAGTACTTC. Translating it yields CASSLSGTGVTEQYF. Based on the CDR3 plus reference TRBV28 and TRBJ2-7, the full variable domain is DVKVTQSSRYLVKRTGEKVFLECVQDMDHENMFWYRQDPGLGLRLIYFSYDVKMKEKGDIPEGYSVSREKKERFSLILESASTNQTSMYLCASSLSGTGVTEQYFGPGTRLTVT.

The chain joins TRBV19 to TRBJ2-5; weak D call: TRBD1 (5 bases). Per germline, CDR1 LNHDA and CDR2 SQIVND (reference sequence). The V end was cut by 4 bases, the J end by 0 bases, with 9 bases between. The CDR3 sequence is 14 residues long. CDR3 coding DNA: TGTGCCAGTAGTAGCGGACACCACCAAGAGACCCAGTACTTC. It encodes CASSSGHHQETQYF.

This clonotype was recorded at least ten times. This chain uses TRBV12-5 with TRBJ1-2; D perhaps matches TRBD1 (5 bases). CDR1 and CDR2 from the germline V gene are LGHNT and FRNRAP. Between the trimmed V and J ends, which lost 7 bases and 1 base, there was a span of 10 bases. The CDR3 covers 13 residues. CDR3 in amino acids: CASALTDNYGYTF. CDR3 DNA sequence: TGTGCTAGTGCTCTGACAGATAACTATGGCTACACCTTC.

The V gene is TRBV11-1, the J gene TRBJ2-2; D uncertain. Trimming took off 1 base at V and 1 base at J, with 19 bases between the two ends. CDR3 length: 19 amino acids. In germline, CDR1 is SGHAT, CDR2 FQDESV (reference sequence). The CDR3 here is CASSLGMRVGIGNTGELFF. CDR3 coding DNA: TGTGCCAGCAGCTTAGGAATGAGAGTTGGGATTGGGAACACCGGGGAGCTGTTTTTT.

Concerning this clonotype itself: A clone one base away is much larger, so this may be a read error. The genes are TRBV7-9 and TRBJ1-1; a possible D gene is TRBD1 (6 bases). The germline V gene has CDR1 SEHNR and CDR2 FQNEAQ (reference sequence). This CDR3 contains 13 residues. The CDR3 spells CVSSFEEGVEAFF. Here the CDR3 DNA reads TGTGTCAGCAGCTTCGAGGAGGGGGTTGAAGCTTTCTTT.

Only one count was recorded for this clonotype. This rearrangement joins TRBV6-2 or TRBV6-3 to TRBJ2-7; maybe TRBD2 (5 bases). This CDR3 contains 14 residues. Trimming took off 4 bases at V and 2 bases at J, with 12 bases between the two ends. The germline CDR1 and CDR2 sequences are MNHEY and SVGEGT. The CDR3 sequence: CASSLLGEAYEQYF. The CDR3 DNA follows: TGTGCCAGCAGTTTACTCGGGGAAGCCTACGAGCAGTACTTC.

This clonotype was observed once. J is TRBJ1-2 and V is TRBV28; D not certain. V was pared by 4 bases and J by 7 bases, with 13 bases between. The germline V gene has CDR1 MDHEN and CDR2 SYDVKM. The CDR3 is 13 amino acids. The CDR3 DNA is TGTGCCAGCAGTTCCCCCTCAAGTCTTGGCTACACCTTC. It encodes CASSSPSSLGYTF.

This clonotype has at least ten counts. A much larger clone lies a single base off, so this may be a read error. The chain recombines TRBV12-3 or TRBV12-4 with TRBJ1-1; D may be TRBD1 (5 bases). The V gene lost 3 bases and the J gene lost 7 bases, with 6 bases spanning the gap. The CDR3 extends over 11 amino acids. CDR3 amino acids: CASSFDSEAFF. CDR3 DNA: TGTGCCAGCAGTTTCGACAGTGAAGCTTTCTTT.

V is TRBV28 and J is TRBJ1-1, with D hard to call. Germline V gene sequence: CDR1 MDHEN, CDR2 SYDVKM. V lost 7 bases, J lost 3 bases, and 18 bases lay in between. CDR3 length: 15 amino acids. This CDR3 is CASIAAGLGDTEAFF. DNA for the CDR3: TGTGCCAGCATCGCCGCGGGTTTGGGAGACACTGAAGCTTTCTTT.

This clonotype was observed many times. This chain links TRBV12-3 or TRBV12-4 with TRBJ1-1; perhaps TRBD1 as D (5 bases). This CDR3 contains 14 residues. Trimming cost V 3 bases and J 3 bases, with 11 bases left between them. The CDR3 DNA reads TGTGCCAGCAGTTTTAGTGGAGGGGACACTGAAGCTTTCTTT. The encoded protein is CASSFSGGDTEAFF.

This clonotype came up many times. CDR3 loop: CASSLNGLGPKETQYF. CDR3 nucleotide sequence: TGTGCCAGCAGTTTAAATGGTCTAGGCCCCAAAGAGACCCAGTACTTC. The chain carries TRBV12-3 or TRBV12-4 and TRBJ2-5; D unclear. V was shortened by 2 bases and J by 3 bases, with 16 bases between the two germline ends. CDR3 length equals 16 residues.

A single count supports this clonotype. The rearrangement uses TRBV12-3 or TRBV12-4 and TRBJ1-2; D is unresolved. The CDR3 loop spans 15 amino acids. Trimming removed 1 base from V and 4 bases from J, with 13 bases in between. The CDR3 DNA sequence: TGTGCCAGCAGTTTAGGAGGTTCGGGCGCCTATGGCTACACCTTC. Amino acid sequence: CASSLGGSGAYGYTF.

This clonotype occurred many times. The gene calls are TRBV5-1 and TRBJ1-1, with a tentative D call TRBD1 (5 bases). This CDR3 region has 13 residues. CDR1 and CDR2 (germline): SGHRS, YFSETQ. V was cut by 5 bases and J by 5 bases, with 13 bases left in between. The CDR3 region is CASRGEGWTEAFF. DNA for the CDR3: TGCGCCAGCAGGGGGGAGGGATGGACTGAAGCTTTCTTT.

This clonotype was seen many times. The rearrangement joins TRBV19 to TRBJ2-2; no clear D. Germline loops: CDR1 LNHDA, CDR2 SQIVND (reference sequence). The CDR3 sequence is 14 residues long. Trimming pared 6 bases from V and 6 bases from J, leaving 14 bases between. CDR3 in amino acids: CASRPAFQAGELFF. Written as DNA, the CDR3 is TGTGCCAGTAGGCCGGCATTTCAGGCCGGGGAGCTGTTTTTT.

Of note for this clonotype: Because it lacks the conserved phenylalanine or tryptophan at the end, this CDR3 is likely a read error. The CDR3 DNA is TGTGCCAGCTCCCGGGTAGAGGAGAACACTGAAGCTTTCTCT. Its translation: CASSRVEENTEAFS. The V call is TRBV18, the J call TRBJ1-1; no clear D. Germline V CDR1 and CDR2: KGHSH, LQKENI. This CDR3 is built from 14 residues. V lost 6 bases to trimming and J lost 1 base, with 12 bases between them.

This sequence joins TRBV5-6 and TRBJ2-7; D gene unclear. Trimming stripped 4 bases from V and 3 bases from J, with 14 bases between. CDR1 and CDR2 (germline): SGHDT, YYEEEE. This CDR3 contains 14 residues. CDR3 sequence reads: CASSPSSRGYEQYF. The CDR3 nucleotides read TGTGCCAGCAGCCCGTCAAGTAGAGGCTACGAGCAGTACTTC.

This clonotype was counted many times. This chain connects TRBV12-3 or TRBV12-4 to TRBJ2-2; D might be TRBD1 or TRBD2, each matching 6 bases. Trimming stripped 6 bases from V and 5 bases from J, with 13 bases between. The CDR3 has 14 residues. The CDR3 DNA reads TGTGCCAGCAGGCCTACAGGGAGGACCGGGGAGCTGTTTTTT. Protein: CASRPTGRTGELFF.

The chain combines TRBV6-1 with TRBJ1-1, with D maybe TRBD1 (5 bases). CDR1 is MNHNS, CDR2 SASEGT, per germline. V dropped 8 bases and J dropped 1 base, with 17 bases sitting between them. The CDR3 is 15 residues long. CDR3 DNA sequence: TGTGCCAGCCTAACAGGTGGCGGAAGGAACACTGAAGCTTTCTTT. This codes for CASLTGGGRNTEAFF.